The rows below give T cell receptor beta chains drawn from one sample of a study of CD8 T cells in ankylosing spondylitis. TCRdb processed the 5' RACE reads anew with MiXCR; each CDR3 protein has one entry. This sample carries under 850,000 distinct CDR3 sequences, 19% of them seen once, and the ten largest clones take around 19%. Sequencing input: blood, either unsorted or a sorted T cell fraction (not recorded which). The receptors originated from a male donor with ankylosing spondylitis. Each CDR3 is given with its conserved first and last residue. D genes are given only for firm matches. The size field is filled for only some rows; it gives once, few, many or a size class.

NA	TRBV3-1	TRBJ1-2	TRBD1	CASSQEGDRVDGYTF	TGTGCCAGCAGCCAAGAGGGCGACAGGGTGGATGGCTACACCTTC
NA	TRBV7-9	TRBJ2-3	NA	CASSPPRGATDTQYF	TGTGCCAGCAGCCCACCCCGGGGGGCCACAGATACGCAGTATTTT
NA	TRBV5-1	TRBJ2-7	NA	CASILGTAGGEQYF	TGCGCCAGCATCCTCGGGACGGCCGGTGGGGAGCAGTACTTC
NA	TRBV25-1	TRBJ1-1	NA	CASSEYTDTEAFF	TGTGCCAGCAGTGAATATACCGACACTGAAGCTTTCTTT
NA	TRBV3-1	TRBJ2-5	NA	CASSQEWETQYF	TGTGCCAGCAGCCAAGAGTGGGAGACCCAGTACTTC
NA	TRBV20-1	TRBJ2-1	NA	CSARDRQAAYNEQFF	TGCAGTGCTAGAGATCGGCAGGCAGCCTACAATGAGCAGTTCTTC
NA	TRBV7-2	TRBJ2-5	TRBD2	CASSLEVAGGETQYF	TGTGCCAGCAGCTTAGAAGTAGCGGGAGGAGAGACCCAGTACTTC
few	TRBV25-1	TRBJ2-1	NA	CASSDGGGQYNEQFF	TGTGCCAGCAGTGATGGCGGGGGACAGTACAATGAGCAGTTCTTC
NA	TRBV20-1	TRBJ1-5	TRBD1	CSARDDRVISQPQHF	TGCAGTGCTAGAGACGACAGGGTGATCAGTCAGCCCCAGCATTTT
few	TRBV28	TRBJ1-2	NA	CASGVDYGYTF	TGTGCCAGTGGGGTTGACTATGGCTACACCTTC
NA	TRBV10-2	TRBJ2-1	TRBD2	CASISVAGDLNEQFF	TGCGCCAGCATATCAGTAGCGGGGGACCTCAATGAGCAGTTCTTC
NA	TRBV20-1	TRBJ2-7	NA	CSARDHRQFYEQYF	TGCAGTGCTAGAGATCACCGTCAATTCTACGAGCAGTACTTC
few	TRBV20-1	TRBJ2-1	TRBD2	CSARDLSGGGNEQFF	TGCAGTGCTAGAGACCTGAGCGGGGGGGGTAATGAGCAGTTCTTC
NA	TRBV4-1	TRBJ2-1	NA	CASSRTISEGKFF	TGCGCCAGCAGCCGAACCATCAGCGAGGGGAAGTTCTTC
NA	TRBV6-1	TRBJ2-7	TRBD2	CASGRGTSGSYEQYF	TGTGCCAGCGGGAGAGGGACTAGCGGCTCCTACGAGCAGTACTTC
NA	TRBV2	TRBJ2-4	TRBD2	CASSEAGGQAKNIQYF	TGTGCCAGCAGTGAGGCGGGGGGGCAAGCCAAAAACATTCAGTACTTC
NA	TRBV18	TRBJ2-3	TRBD2	CASISGSEDTQYF	TGTGCCAGCATCAGCGGGAGTGAGGATACGCAGTATTTT
few	TRBV12-3/TRBV12-4	TRBJ1-6	NA	CASSLYGLNSPLHF	TGTGCCAGCAGTTTGTACGGACTCAATTCACCCCTCCACTTT
NA	TRBV5-1	TRBJ2-3	TRBD2	CASSPVAGSSTDTQYF	TGCGCCAGCAGCCCAGTAGCGGGGAGTAGCACAGATACGCAGTATTTT
NA	TRBV25-1	TRBJ2-7	NA	CASSESRGGGEQYF	TGTGCCAGCAGTGAATCTCGAGGGGGGGGCGAGCAGTACTTC
many	TRBV29-1	TRBJ2-3	NA	CSVEEYGTDTQYF	TGCAGCGTTGAGGAGTATGGGACAGATACGCAGTATTTT
few	TRBV5-6	TRBJ2-7	TRBD1	CASSFGTGLEQYF	TGTGCCAGCAGCTTTGGGACAGGGCTAGAGCAGTACTTC
NA	TRBV20-1	TRBJ2-1	NA	CSARASPLPKNEQFF	TGCAGTGCTAGAGCCAGTCCGCTCCCAAAGAATGAGCAGTTCTTC
few	TRBV6-1	TRBJ1-1	NA	CASSQDGVGTEAFF	TGTGCCAGCAGTCAGGACGGGGTTGGGACTGAAGCTTTCTTT
NA	TRBV7-8	TRBJ2-7	TRBD2	CASSLEASGHEQYF	TGTGCCAGCAGCTTAGAGGCTAGCGGCCACGAGCAGTACTTC
NA	TRBV12-3/TRBV12-4	TRBJ2-7	NA	CASGDISYEQYF	TGTGCCAGCGGGGACATTTCCTACGAGCAGTACTTC
NA	TRBV7-8	TRBJ2-3	NA	CASSLAGPYTDTQYF	TGTGCCAGCAGCTTAGCGGGCCCATACACAGATACGCAGTATTTT
few	TRBV11-2	TRBJ2-5	TRBD2	CASSGGLAAQETQYF	TGTGCCAGCAGCGGTGGACTAGCTGCACAAGAGACCCAGTACTTC
few	TRBV19	TRBJ1-1	TRBD1	CASSSRTGPEAFF	TGTGCCAGTAGTAGCCGGACAGGGCCTGAAGCTTTCTTT
many	TRBV20-1	TRBJ2-5	TRBD1	CSARGWTGESQETQYF	TGCAGTGCTAGAGGTTGGACAGGGGAATCCCAAGAGACCCAGTACTTC
few	TRBV11-1	TRBJ2-7	NA	CASSLGRTLHEQYF	TGTGCCAGCAGCTTAGGTCGGACACTCCACGAGCAGTACTTC
NA	TRBV12-3/TRBV12-4	TRBJ2-3	NA	CASAFSSTDTQYF	TGTGCCAGCGCCTTTTCGAGCACAGATACGCAGTATTTT
NA	TRBV2	TRBJ2-7	TRBD1	CASSGRTGMVNEQYF	TGTGCCAGCAGTGGGAGGACAGGGATGGTGAACGAGCAGTACTTC
NA	TRBV3-1	TRBJ1-2	NA	CASSQEGRSYGYTF	TGTGCCAGCAGCCAAGAGGGACGGAGCTATGGCTACACCTTC
few	TRBV9	TRBJ2-1	TRBD1	CASSVGATGIVDEQFF	TGTGCCAGCAGCGTAGGTGCGACAGGGATAGTTGATGAGCAGTTCTTC
few	TRBV5-1	TRBJ2-3	TRBD1	CASSLGRDRSTDTQYF	TGCGCCAGCAGCCTGGGCCGGGACAGGAGCACAGATACGCAGTATTTT
few	TRBV3-1	TRBJ1-2	NA	CASSRGESPFVGYTF	TGTGCCAGCAGCAGGGGGGAAAGCCCCTTTGTCGGCTACACCTTC
NA	TRBV3-1	TRBJ1-4	NA	CASSQGQTGSGKLFF	TGTGCCAGCAGCCAAGGACAGACGGGGAGCGGAAAACTGTTTTTT
NA	TRBV4-1	TRBJ2-1	TRBD1	CASSPPGTGIYNEQFF	TGCGCCAGCAGCCCCCCCGGGACAGGAATCTACAATGAGCAGTTCTTC
once	TRBV9	TRBJ2-1	NA	CASGLGHHNEQFF	TGTGCCAGCGGCCTGGGACACCACAATGAGCAGTTCTTC
few	TRBV12-3/TRBV12-4	TRBJ2-5	TRBD2	CASSAGTSGLETQYF	TGTGCCAGCAGCGCAGGGACTAGCGGGTTAGAGACCCAGTACTTC
NA	TRBV6-1	TRBJ2-2	TRBD2	CASSRERGGRPNTGELFF	TGTGCCAGCAGTCGCGAGCGGGGGGGCCGCCCGAACACCGGGGAGCTGTTTTTT
few	TRBV20-1	TRBJ2-7	NA	CSASWGRGYEQYF	TGCAGTGCTAGTTGGGGCAGAGGCTACGAGCAGTACTTC
few	TRBV5-1	TRBJ1-6	NA	CASSLTVYNSPLHF	TGCGCCAGCAGCTTGACAGTCTATAATTCACCCCTCCACTTT
few	TRBV6-1	TRBJ2-1	TRBD2	CASSGLALKPGVARDEQFF	TGTGCCAGCAGCGGACTAGCGTTGAAACCAGGGGTAGCCAGGGATGAGCAGTTCTTC
few	TRBV4-1	TRBJ1-1	NA	CASSQLGTPNTEAFF	TGCGCCAGCAGCCAACTCGGGACACCGAACACTGAAGCTTTCTTT
NA	TRBV20-1	TRBJ2-5	NA	CSAQLGNYEETQYF	TGCAGTGCTCAGTTGGGCAATTACGAAGAGACCCAGTACTTC
few	TRBV6-1	TRBJ1-1	TRBD1	CASTHNQGAQNTEAFF	TGTGCCAGCACCCACAATCAGGGGGCACAAAACACTGAAGCTTTCTTT
few	TRBV3-1	TRBJ1-2	NA	CASSQGWSNYGYTF	TGTGCCAGCAGCCAAGGATGGAGCAACTATGGCTACACCTTC
NA	TRBV29-1	TRBJ2-5	TRBD2	CSVGLAGVGTQYF	TGCAGCGTTGGACTAGCTGGGGTAGGGACCCAGTACTTC
many	TRBV6-1	TRBJ1-5	NA	CASSETRDSNQPQHF	TGTGCCAGCAGTGAGACCCGGGACAGCAATCAGCCCCAGCATTTT